The following is a TCR beta chain sequence with its context. Trimming pared 3 bases from V and 8 bases from J, leaving 11 bases between. Germline V gene data show CDR1 as LNHDA and CDR2 as SQIVND (reference sequence). CDR3 length equals 13 residues. Researchers set a sequencing depth target of 1 in 200,000 to 1 in 1 million T cells. Repertoires were generated with immunoSEQ multiplex PCR, while TCRdb's copy carries only in-frame clones and drops some. Among 150,000 or so clones listed, 75% to 85% were seen once. This specimen comes from a study of cytotoxic CD8 clonotypes in ibrutinib-treated CLL. About the study: Response samples were drawn at a median of approximately 11 months of treatment, range 6 to 36.

The sequence was obtained from a human donor with chronic lymphocytic leukemia. This specimen was PBMCs, taken after 12 months of ibrutinib treatment. This chain connects TRBV19 to TRBJ2-1; weak D call: TRBD2 (6 bases). CDR3 sequence reads: CASSIRGSDEQFF. The CDR3 DNA is TGTGCCAGTAGTATCCGGGGGAGCGATGAGCAGTTCTTC.